The source of this TCR beta chain is a study of graft-versus-host responses after intestinal transplantation. The overall study: The recipients all started with anti-thymocyte globulin induction and then took tacrolimus and steroids for 2 to 4 years.

The CDR3 spans 12 residues. CDR1 is SGHDT and CDR2 is YYEEEE in the germline V gene. As for this clone: No antigen is known for it. At one of its ends the junction is not consistent with the germline gene, which may arise from a read error.

Assay used: immunoSEQ multiplex PCR; TCRdb lists only in-frame clones, some missing. The sample shows about 97,000 clones, 80% to 95% of them seen only once. Study results and limitations: High graft-versus-host to host-versus-graft T cell clonal ratios marked allografts of patients with graft-donor macrochimerism.

Sequenced here: PBMCs, sampled about 450 days after intestinal transplant. The clonotype was recovered from a human patient who received an intestinal transplant, so some T cells may come from the graft donor. The V gene is TRBV5-6, the J gene TRBJ2-1; D possibly matches TRBD1 or TRBD2 (5 bases each). This chain's CDR3 is CASSLSGGEGIF. The CDR3 bases are TGTGCCAGCAGCTTGTCTGGGGGAGAAGGGATCTTC.